The rows below give T cell receptor beta chains drawn from one sample of a study of cytomegalovirus exposure and HLA in healthy donors. Method: immunoSEQ multiplex PCR; TCRdb's copy keeps in-frame clones and lacks some. The sample gives some 170,000 clones, 70% to 75% of which show up once; about 4.5% is in the top ten. Sequencing was done on a sample of PBMCs. The receptors were gathered from a man aged 18 to 30 in good health and CMV-seropositive. Each CDR3 is given with its conserved first and last residue. Each record gives: V gene, clone size, J gene, D gene, CDR3 DNA, CDR3 protein. The D gene is left open where the match is weak. Clone size is stated in some rows and not others, as once, few, many or a class when expanded.

>TRBV30|NA|TRBJ1-2|NA
TGTGCCTGGGCCCTAACCGGGGGGCATGGCTACACCTTC
CAWALTGGHGYTF
>TRBV5-6|NA|TRBJ1-6|NA
TGTGCCAGCAGCTTGGTAACAGGGACGGACTATAATTCACCCCTCCACTTT
CASSLVTGTDYNSPLHF
>TRBV10-1|few|TRBJ1-1|TRBD1
TGCGCCAGCAGTGGGACAGGGGGAGCTTTCTTT
CASSGTGGAFF
>TRBV19|NA|TRBJ1-5|NA
TGTGCCAGTAGTCCAGGTACTGAGGGTGGCAATCAGCCCCAGCATTTT
CASSPGTEGGNQPQHF
>TRBV27|once|TRBJ1-2|TRBD1
TGTGCCAGCAGTCTCTCAGGACAGGGCAATGGCTACACCTTC
CASSLSGQGNGYTF
>TRBV30|few|TRBJ1-4|NA
TGTGCCTGGAACCCAGTGGGGGGGTCGGCTGAAAAACTGTTTTTT
CAWNPVGGSAEKLFF
>TRBV2|NA|TRBJ1-1|NA
TGTGCCAGCAGTATAGCTAGAAAGGACACTGAAGCTTTCTTT
CASSIARKDTEAFF
>TRBV6-1|NA|TRBJ2-5|NA
TGTGCCAGCAATGTGAGGATCCCAGAGACCCAGTACTTC
CASNVRIPETQYF
>TRBV19|NA|TRBJ1-6|TRBD1
TGTGCCAGTAGCGGACAGGGTAATTCACCCCTCCACTTT
CASSGQGNSPLHF
>TRBV5-4|NA|TRBJ1-4|NA
TGTGCCAGCAGTTTGACAGGCGAGTGGAGTGAAAAACTGTTTTTT
CASSLTGEWSEKLFF
>TRBV5-1|NA|TRBJ2-3|TRBD2
TGCGCCAGCAGCTTGGCCGGGCGGGGGGACGTAGATACGCAGTATTTT
CASSLAGRGDVDTQYF